The T cell receptor beta chain described here comes from a study of vaccination effects on CD4 cells after COVID-19. Study observations and caveats: Cross-reaction with common cold coronaviruses was seen in only 1 of 255 vaccine-induced clones from healthy vaccinees. Marked contraction was observed in infection-induced and vaccine-induced clones late after vaccination.

The V gene's germline CDR1 is DFQATT and CDR2 SNEGSKA (reference sequence). The CDR3 spans 11 residues. The junction had 4 bases not matched to a gene; V was cut back by 2 bases and J by 11 bases. Remarks on this clone: The antigen is unknown.

ViraFEST assay sequencing came after antigen-specific CD4+ T cells were expanded with viral peptide pools. Having been cultured for roughly 11 days, the cells underwent CD4+ T cell isolation. Previously uninfected by SARS-CoV-2, the vaccine recipients also showed negative nucleocapsid antibodies. Half-medium replacement with IL-2 medium occurred on days 3 and 7. Clones were read by immunoSEQ multiplex PCR, and TCRdb kept only the in-frame ones, dropping some. This sample has approximately 22,000 clones, with 73% found just once. The TCR was taken from a human donor who received a COVID-19 vaccine. The sequencing used CD4+ T cells from PBMCs cultured with HCoV-229E spike peptides, collected before COVID-19 vaccination. J is TRBJ1-1 and V is TRBV20-1; 8 bases are a match to TRBD1. DNA for the CDR3: TGCAGTGCTAGACCAACAGGGGGGGCTTTCTTT. Its translation is CSARPTGGAFF.